This TCR beta chain was captured by sequencing in a study of regulatory T cells in long-lasting Graves disease. Time point denoted: persistent/refractory GD, antithyroid drugs over 5 years with positive TRAb. Isolated PBMC RNA provided the starting material for the TCR library. This CDR3 comprises 16 residues. Between the trimmed V and J ends, which lost 1 base and 5 bases, there was a span of 17 bases. Germline V gives CDR1 MNHEY, CDR2 SVGEGT. Researchers made TCR beta libraries by using iRepertoire HTBI primers and running Arm-PCR on CDR3 regions. Via MiXCR, TCRdb re-called the multiplex PCR reads, giving one row per CDR3 protein. This sample carries roughly 700,000 distinct CDR3 sequences, about 32% of them seen once, and the ten largest clones take around 40%. Study-wide results and caveats: Among the persistent patients, 2,741 public clonotypes were shared, more than the approximately 960 shared among new patients.

In its sample, this clonotype was seen a few times. Its specificity is unknown. The rearrangement uses TRBV6-2 or TRBV6-3 and TRBJ1-1; D perhaps matches TRBD1 (6 bases). The receptor's source is a female donor with Graves disease. Sequenced here: peripheral blood mononuclear cells (PBMCs), sampled when the disease was refractory, from a patient treated with antithyroid drugs. DNA of the CDR3: TGTGCCAGCAGTTACTTGTCTGGGGGGCCTCGGACTGAAGCTTTCTTT. Protein: CASSYLSGGPRTEAFF.